These 5 T cell receptor beta chains share one sample of origin, sequenced in a study of blood T cell repertoires in COVID-19. The protocol was immunoSEQ multiplex PCR, while the TCRdb copy is restricted to in-frame clones and leaves out a portion. The sample has under 350,000 clones, approximately 86% seen once. The sample comprised PBMCs or T cells enriched from blood (not recorded which). Receptor source: a woman in her forties with acute COVID-19.

The rearrangement links TRBV9 to TRBJ2-6, with a tentative D call TRBD1 (5 bases). The CDR3 has 15 residues. Germline assignment: CDR1 SGDLS and CDR2 YYNGEE. V gave up 3 bases and J gave up 6 bases, with 13 bases separating them. The CDR3: CASSGTGSLANVLTF. DNA of the CDR3: TGTGCCAGCAGCGGAACAGGCTCTCTGGCCAACGTCCTGACTTTC.

The genes are TRBV9 and TRBJ1-1, with 9 bases that match TRBD1. The J segment lost 1 base and the V segment lost 7 bases, leaving 2 bases of the junction unmatched. The CDR3 runs 13 residues. Germline V gene sequence: CDR1 SGDLS, CDR2 YYNGEE. CDR3 region: CASGTGSNTEAFF. DNA of the CDR3: TGTGCCAGCGGGACAGGGTCGAACACTGAAGCTTTCTTT.

The V call is TRBV7-9, the J call TRBJ1-2; 7 bases are a match to TRBD1. Germline CDR1 reads SEHNR; CDR2 reads FQNEAQ (reference sequence). The CDR3 totals 16 residues. V lost 5 bases, J lost 4 bases, and 13 bases stayed unmatched. The CDR3 reads CASSQGGRGAVYGYTF. CDR3 bases: TGTGCCAGCAGCCAGGGGGGACGCGGGGCAGTCTATGGCTACACCTTC. Full variable domain (outside the CDR3, taken from reference TRBV7-9 and TRBJ1-2): DTGVSQNPRHKITKRGQNVTFRCDPISEHNRLYWYRQTLGQGPEFLTYFQNEAQLEKSRLLSDRFSAERPKGSFSTLEIQRTEQGDSAMYLCASSQGGRGAVYGYTFGSGTRLTVV.

The chain links TRBV5-6 to TRBJ1-6, with D possibly TRBD1 on 6 matching bases. This CDR3 region has 14 residues. Trimming cost V 2 bases and J 7 bases, with 10 bases left between them. CDR1 and CDR2 (germline): SGHDT, YYEEEE. The DNA of the CDR3 is TGTGCCAGCAGCTTACAGGGAGGGAATTCACCCCTCCACTTT. It yields the protein CASSLQGGNSPLHF.

The chain combines TRBV3-1 (or the pseudogene TRBV3-2) with TRBJ1-2; 10 bases map to TRBD1. In germline, CDR1 is LGHDT, CDR2 YNNKEL (reference sequence). CDR3 size: 15 residues. Trimming cost V 1 base and J 3 bases; bases outside gene matches: 2. As DNA, the CDR3 is TGTGCCAGCAGCCAAGGACAGGGGGCTTACTATGGCTACACCTTC. Amino acid sequence: CASSQGQGAYYGYTF.